This T cell receptor (beta chain) is from a study of CD8+ T cells in alopecia areata. Findings and caveats of the study: Sequence data from scalp samples additionally include resident alphabeta T cells of normal skin. Among the top 100, expanded CD8+ clones, as well as scalp clonality, were significantly decreased by tofacitinib.

As concerns this clone: No antigen is known for it.

Treatment meaning: oral pan-JAK inhibitor, 5-10 mg twice daily. Following RNA extraction, reverse transcription yielded cDNA that acted as the sequencing template. Using immunoSEQ multiplex PCR, the repertoire was profiled, and TCRdb retains in-frame clones only, with some absent. The sample lists around 190,000 clones; 50% to 60% were seen once. The input for sequencing was CD4+ T cells sorted from blood, taken at week 4, from a patient treated with tofacitinib. This sequence originates from a human donor with alopecia areata.

In nucleotides, the CDR3 is TGTGCCAGCAGGGACAGACTCACCAGGAACACTGAAGCTTTCTTT. Its protein product is CASRDRLTRNTEAFF. The chain combines TRBV2 with TRBJ1-1; D is possibly TRBD1 (6 bases). Germline assignment: CDR1 SNHLY and CDR2 FYNNEI. The CDR3 length is 15 residues. V lost 6 bases, J lost 1 base, and 15 bases lay in between.